These T cell receptor beta chains were read from a single sample in a study of cytomegalovirus exposure and HLA in healthy donors. The data were produced by immunoSEQ multiplex PCR, yet TCRdb's version contains in-frame clones alone and is incomplete. The sample has some 180,000 clones, 70% to 80% seen once. Sequencing used PBMCs. These receptors were taken from a man aged 18-30 years in good health and CMV-seronegative. Each CDR3 is given with its conserved first and last residue. D genes are given only for firm matches. Size is omitted from some rows. Given values are once, few, many or a class for expanded clones.

cdr3_nt: TGTGCCAGCAGCTCTACTAGCGGGAGTATGAATGAGCAGTTCTTC
cdr3_aa: CASSSTSGSMNEQFF
j_call: TRBJ2-1
clone_size: -
v_call: TRBV7-9
d_call: TRBD2

cdr3_nt: TGTGCCAGCAGCTTAACTAGCCCATCCTACAATGAGCAGTTCTTC
cdr3_aa: CASSLTSPSYNEQFF
j_call: TRBJ2-1
clone_size: once
v_call: TRBV7-9
d_call: -

cdr3_nt: TGTGCCACCACCCGATCAGTCACAGATACGCAGTATTTT
cdr3_aa: CATTRSVTDTQYF
j_call: TRBJ2-3
clone_size: few
v_call: TRBV15
d_call: -

cdr3_nt: TGTGCCAGCAGTCCCTGGCCCAAACCCCAGCATTTT
cdr3_aa: CASSPWPKPQHF
j_call: TRBJ1-5
clone_size: -
v_call: TRBV28
d_call: -

cdr3_nt: TGTGCCAGCAGCTTGATCCTAGCGGGAGATTCAGATACGCAGTATTTT
cdr3_aa: CASSLILAGDSDTQYF
j_call: TRBJ2-3
clone_size: -
v_call: TRBV5-4
d_call: TRBD2

cdr3_nt: TGTGCCAGCAGTGAAGTTCGGACAGGTAGCACAGATACGCAGTATTTT
cdr3_aa: CASSEVRTGSTDTQYF
j_call: TRBJ2-3
clone_size: -
v_call: TRBV6-1
d_call: TRBD1

cdr3_nt: TGTGCCAGCAGCGTAGGCGGGACTAGCGGGGGGGCCGAAGAGACCCAGTACTTC
cdr3_aa: CASSVGGTSGGAEETQYF
j_call: TRBJ2-5
clone_size: -
v_call: TRBV9
d_call: TRBD2

cdr3_nt: TGTGCCAGTAGTATCTCTGCAGGGCCCTCTGAAGCTTTCTTT
cdr3_aa: CASSISAGPSEAFF
j_call: TRBJ1-1
clone_size: -
v_call: TRBV19
d_call: -

cdr3_nt: TGTGCCAGCATGGGACAGCCCTACGAGCAGTACTTC
cdr3_aa: CASMGQPYEQYF
j_call: TRBJ2-7
clone_size: -
v_call: TRBV28
d_call: TRBD1

cdr3_nt: TGTGCCAGCAGCAGAAACACGTTGAGGACTAGCGGGAATGTGTACGAGCAGTACTTC
cdr3_aa: CASSRNTLRTSGNVYEQYF
j_call: TRBJ2-7
clone_size: -
v_call: TRBV7-2
d_call: TRBD2

cdr3_nt: TGTGCCAGCAGCGCAACGGGGGGAACCGGGGAGCTGTTTTTT
cdr3_aa: CASSATGGTGELFF
j_call: TRBJ2-2
clone_size: few
v_call: TRBV7-6
d_call: TRBD2

cdr3_nt: TGTGCCAGCAGCTTATCAGGGGGCGCCGGCAATCAGCCCCAGCATTTT
cdr3_aa: CASSLSGGAGNQPQHF
j_call: TRBJ1-5
clone_size: -
v_call: TRBV7-9
d_call: TRBD1

cdr3_nt: TGTGCCAGCAGCCCCGGACAGGGAAGGATGGCTGGCTACACCTTC
cdr3_aa: CASSPGQGRMAGYTF
j_call: TRBJ1-2
clone_size: few
v_call: TRBV7-2
d_call: TRBD1

cdr3_nt: TGCGCCAGCAGCTTTGACAGGGGCTCCTACGAGCAGTACTTC
cdr3_aa: CASSFDRGSYEQYF
j_call: TRBJ2-7
clone_size: once
v_call: TRBV5-1
d_call: TRBD1

cdr3_nt: TGTGCCAGCAGCAGCCGACAGGTCGACACTGAAGCTTTCTTT
cdr3_aa: CASSSRQVDTEAFF
j_call: TRBJ1-1
clone_size: -
v_call: TRBV5-5
d_call: -

cdr3_nt: TGTGCTAGCAGCTTAGGACAGGGGGCAGCCTACGAGCAGTACTTC
cdr3_aa: CASSLGQGAAYEQYF
j_call: TRBJ2-7
clone_size: -
v_call: TRBV7-7
d_call: TRBD1

cdr3_nt: TGTGCCAGCAGCCACCGGGACAGGGGAGTGTACGAGCAGTACTTC
cdr3_aa: CASSHRDRGVYEQYF
j_call: TRBJ2-7
clone_size: -
v_call: TRBV6-1
d_call: TRBD1

cdr3_nt: TGTGCCAGCAGTTCTAAAGGCTACACCTTC
cdr3_aa: CASSSKGYTF
j_call: TRBJ1-2
clone_size: -
v_call: TRBV28
d_call: -

cdr3_nt: TGTGCCAGCAGTCCCGGGAGCCACTCTGGGGCCAACGTCCTGACTTTC
cdr3_aa: CASSPGSHSGANVLTF
j_call: TRBJ2-6
clone_size: -
v_call: TRBV5-8
d_call: -

cdr3_nt: TGTGCCAGCAGCGGAATAGCCATTCCAGGGGTTGGCTACACCTTC
cdr3_aa: CASSGIAIPGVGYTF
j_call: TRBJ1-2
clone_size: -
v_call: TRBV7-9
d_call: -

cdr3_nt: TGTGCCAGCAGTGCCGGGACAGGGGCGGACTATGGCTACACCTTC
cdr3_aa: CASSAGTGADYGYTF
j_call: TRBJ1-2
clone_size: -
v_call: TRBV25-1
d_call: TRBD1

cdr3_nt: TGCGCCAGCAGCTTGGCCCCGGGACAGGGTAATTCACCCCTCCACTTT
cdr3_aa: CASSLAPGQGNSPLHF
j_call: TRBJ1-6
clone_size: -
v_call: TRBV5-1
d_call: TRBD1

cdr3_nt: TGTGCCAGCAGCTCCAGGACAGACTACGAGCAGTACTTC
cdr3_aa: CASSSRTDYEQYF
j_call: TRBJ2-7
clone_size: -
v_call: TRBV5-6
d_call: -

cdr3_nt: TGTGCCAGCACCCCCCAAACGGGGGGAAATGGCTACACCTTC
cdr3_aa: CASTPQTGGNGYTF
j_call: TRBJ1-2
clone_size: -
v_call: TRBV28
d_call: -

cdr3_nt: TGTGCCAGCAGCCAAGACCCTAGTCCTCTGGAGACCCAGTACTTC
cdr3_aa: CASSQDPSPLETQYF
j_call: TRBJ2-5
clone_size: once
v_call: TRBV14
d_call: -

cdr3_nt: TGTGCCTGTTCTCCGCGGGCCTTGGGTTCTGGCTACACCTTC
cdr3_aa: CACSPRALGSGYTF
j_call: TRBJ1-2
clone_size: -
v_call: TRBV30
d_call: -

cdr3_nt: TGTGCCAGCATGAGGCGGGGGACTACCGAGCAGTACTTC
cdr3_aa: CASMRRGTTEQYF
j_call: TRBJ2-7
clone_size: -
v_call: TRBV2
d_call: TRBD2

cdr3_nt: TGTGCCAGCAGCCAAGATCTGTGGGACAGGGCTAACTATGGCTACACCTTC
cdr3_aa: CASSQDLWDRANYGYTF
j_call: TRBJ1-2
clone_size: -
v_call: TRBV4-2
d_call: TRBD1

cdr3_nt: TGTGCCACCAGCCGTTCCGGGAACCAAGAGACCCAGTACTTC
cdr3_aa: CATSRSGNQETQYF
j_call: TRBJ2-5
clone_size: -
v_call: TRBV15
d_call: -

cdr3_nt: TGTGCCAGCGCTACCCCAGGCAGTCATAACTCCTACGAGCAGTACTTC
cdr3_aa: CASATPGSHNSYEQYF
j_call: TRBJ2-7
clone_size: -
v_call: TRBV27
d_call: -

cdr3_nt: TGTGCCAGCAGCTTAGGTGTAGGAGGCTCCTACGAGCAGTACTTC
cdr3_aa: CASSLGVGGSYEQYF
j_call: TRBJ2-7
clone_size: once
v_call: TRBV7-9
d_call: -

cdr3_nt: TGTGCCAGCAGTTTCCAGGGGGCTGGGGAAAAACTGTTTTTT
cdr3_aa: CASSFQGAGEKLFF
j_call: TRBJ1-4
clone_size: few
v_call: TRBV6-6
d_call: TRBD1

cdr3_nt: TGCGCCAGCAGCTTGGCCGCGCTGAACACTGAAGCTTTCTTT
cdr3_aa: CASSLAALNTEAFF
j_call: TRBJ1-1
clone_size: -
v_call: TRBV5-1
d_call: -

cdr3_nt: TGTGCCATCAGCCAGGGACAGAACACTGAAGCTTTCTTT
cdr3_aa: CAISQGQNTEAFF
j_call: TRBJ1-1
clone_size: -
v_call: TRBV10-3
d_call: -

cdr3_nt: TGTGCCAGCAGTTCTAGCGGGGGGCCCTACGAGCAGTACTTC
cdr3_aa: CASSSSGGPYEQYF
j_call: TRBJ2-7
clone_size: once
v_call: TRBV28
d_call: TRBD2

cdr3_nt: TGTGCCAGCAGACCAGGGAACCAAGAGACCCAGTACTTC
cdr3_aa: CASRPGNQETQYF
j_call: TRBJ2-5
clone_size: -
v_call: TRBV25-1
d_call: -

cdr3_nt: TGTGCCAGCAGTTACTTCGGGACTACAAGCACAGATACGCAGTATTTT
cdr3_aa: CASSYFGTTSTDTQYF
j_call: TRBJ2-3
clone_size: -
v_call: TRBV6-5
d_call: TRBD2

cdr3_nt: TGTGCCAGCAGCGAGGGACCGGGACAGGGTTATTCACCCCTCCACTTT
cdr3_aa: CASSEGPGQGYSPLHF
j_call: TRBJ1-6
clone_size: -
v_call: TRBV9
d_call: TRBD1

cdr3_nt: TGTGCCAGCAGCGTTAAGACAGGGGTCATGAACACTAAAGCTTTCTTT
cdr3_aa: CASSVKTGVMNTKAFF
j_call: TRBJ1-1
clone_size: -
v_call: TRBV28
d_call: TRBD1

cdr3_nt: TGCGCCAGCAGCTCAGCGGGAGGGCCAGAGTATGAGCAGTTCTTC
cdr3_aa: CASSSAGGPEYEQFF
j_call: TRBJ2-1
clone_size: -
v_call: TRBV5-1
d_call: TRBD2

cdr3_nt: TGTGCCAGTAGTACCGTCGGAGGTGCCTACGAGCAGTACTTC
cdr3_aa: CASSTVGGAYEQYF
j_call: TRBJ2-7
clone_size: -
v_call: TRBV19
d_call: -

cdr3_nt: TGTGCCAGCAACCTGGGACAGGGAGTGACCCAGTACTTC
cdr3_aa: CASNLGQGVTQYF
j_call: TRBJ2-5
clone_size: -
v_call: TRBV2
d_call: TRBD1

cdr3_nt: TGCGCCAGCAGCCAAGACGGGACAGGTGATCAGCCCCAGCATTTT
cdr3_aa: CASSQDGTGDQPQHF
j_call: TRBJ1-5
clone_size: few
v_call: TRBV4-1
d_call: TRBD1

cdr3_nt: TGTGCCAGCAGCGGGGCCGAGGGGGATGGCTACACCTTC
cdr3_aa: CASSGAEGDGYTF
j_call: TRBJ1-2
clone_size: -
v_call: TRBV5-4
d_call: -

cdr3_nt: TGTGCCAGCAGCCCCCGGACAGGTTTTAACCAAGAGACCCAGTACTTC
cdr3_aa: CASSPRTGFNQETQYF
j_call: TRBJ2-5
clone_size: -
v_call: TRBV4-2
d_call: TRBD1

cdr3_nt: TGTGCCAGCAGTTCCCGACAGAGCAATCAGCCCCAGCATTTT
cdr3_aa: CASSSRQSNQPQHF
j_call: TRBJ1-5
clone_size: -
v_call: TRBV28
d_call: -

cdr3_nt: TGTGCCAGCAGTGATGTGTCTTTTCTTTTC
cdr3_aa: CASSDVSFLF
j_call: TRBJ2-7
clone_size: -
v_call: TRBV2
d_call: -

cdr3_nt: TGTGCCAGTAGGGGACAGACAACCCTGCGGGGCTACACCTTC
cdr3_aa: CASRGQTTLRGYTF
j_call: TRBJ1-2
clone_size: -
v_call: TRBV19
d_call: TRBD1

cdr3_nt: TGTGCCAGCAGCTCCGTAGCGGGAGGTTTCTACGAGCAGTACTTC
cdr3_aa: CASSSVAGGFYEQYF
j_call: TRBJ2-7
clone_size: -
v_call: TRBV28
d_call: TRBD2

cdr3_nt: TGTGCCAGCTCATCGATTTCAGGGTCCGTTAAAGATACGCAGTATTTT
cdr3_aa: CASSSISGSVKDTQYF
j_call: TRBJ2-3
clone_size: -
v_call: TRBV18
d_call: -

cdr3_nt: TGCGCCAGCAGCGTGGCCCGGACTAGCGGGAGGACCACAGATACGCAGTATTTT
cdr3_aa: CASSVARTSGRTTDTQYF
j_call: TRBJ2-3
clone_size: -
v_call: TRBV5-1
d_call: TRBD2

cdr3_nt: TGTGCCTGGAGTGTACTGGACAGGGTGGGTTCACCCCTCCACTTT
cdr3_aa: CAWSVLDRVGSPLHF
j_call: TRBJ1-6
clone_size: -
v_call: TRBV30
d_call: TRBD1

cdr3_nt: TGTGCCAGCAGTCGGACTAGCTCTCCTGGGGGAGAGACCCAGTACTTC
cdr3_aa: CASSRTSSPGGETQYF
j_call: TRBJ2-5
clone_size: -
v_call: TRBV6-6
d_call: TRBD2

cdr3_nt: TGTGCCAGCAGCCTAATCGGCGGGGAAGAGACCCAGTACTTC
cdr3_aa: CASSLIGGEETQYF
j_call: TRBJ2-5
clone_size: -
v_call: TRBV28
d_call: -

cdr3_nt: TGTGCCAGCGGCGTAGAGGGTAGCGGGAGGAACGAGCAGTACTTC
cdr3_aa: CASGVEGSGRNEQYF
j_call: TRBJ2-7
clone_size: -
v_call: TRBV9
d_call: TRBD2

cdr3_nt: TGTGCCAGCAGCCATACACTCGACAGGGGGAACACTGAAGCTTTCTTT
cdr3_aa: CASSHTLDRGNTEAFF
j_call: TRBJ1-1
clone_size: -
v_call: TRBV7-6
d_call: TRBD1

cdr3_nt: TGCGCCAGCAGCCCCTACGGCGCGCGAGGCGAGCAGTACTTC
cdr3_aa: CASSPYGARGEQYF
j_call: TRBJ2-7
clone_size: -
v_call: TRBV4-1
d_call: -

cdr3_nt: TGTGCCAGTAGTATAGCCGGGAGGCCGATTGAAGCTTTCTTT
cdr3_aa: CASSIAGRPIEAFF
j_call: TRBJ1-1
clone_size: -
v_call: TRBV19
d_call: -